This TCR beta chain was captured in a study of spatial heterogeneity in lung cancer. Study overall: The study consistently detected more beta-chain than alpha-chain sequences. Each distinct TCR and UMI combination averaged more than ten appearances in raw reads.

The time point was: sample taken at primary tumor resection. Whole RNA, which was extracted from tumor, nontumor lung tissue or frozen PBMC, was sequenced without any cell sorting. Comment on this clonotype: The junction does not match germline at one end; this may be a read error.

TCRdb reprocessed the 5' RACE reads via MiXCR and lists one record per CDR3 protein. The sample has 50,000 to 65,000 distinct CDR3 sequences, approximately 8.9% seen once. The CDR3 consists of 15 residues. Germline lookup yields CDR1 SGDLS and CDR2 YYNGEE. The rearrangement uses TRBV9 and TRBJ2-1, with TRBD2 matching 9 bases. Source: PBMCs, taken at surgery. This TCR was recovered from a female donor with early-stage non-small cell lung cancer. The CDR3 region has the DNA TGTGCCAGCAGCGTACTAGCGGGAACCTACAATCAGCAGTTCTTC. Encoded protein: CASSVLAGTYNQQFF.